The T cell receptor beta chain described here comes from a study of blood T cell repertoires in COVID-19. As for the study in general: T cells, B-cell-depleted T cells, or PBMCs supplied cDNA or gDNA.

Per the original data handling: Reference gene primers were amplified, and this amplification served to estimate nucleated cell counts. Clones were sequenced by immunoSEQ multiplex PCR, and TCRdb holds only the in-frame ones, with some missing. V and J calls and clone size follow that table, whereas D and trimming were derived from the DNA. This sample has about 120,000 clones, with around 90% found just once. The CDR3 contains 16 residues. Trimming removed 3 bases from V and 4 bases from J; junction bases left unmatched: 6. From germline, CDR1 is KGHDR and CDR2 SFDVKD. V usage is TRBV24-1 and J usage is TRBJ2-5; TRBD2 agrees at 11 bases. Sequences were obtained from peripheral blood. The sequence was collected from a woman aged 50 to 60 with acute or convalescent COVID-19. DNA for the CDR3: TGTGCCACCAGTGATGAAACTAGCGGGAGAAGAGAGACCCAGTACTTC. This sequence encodes CATSDETSGRRETQYF.